This T cell receptor beta chain was captured by sequencing in a study of cytomegalovirus exposure and HLA in healthy donors. Vbeta (60) and Jbeta (13) primers were used in the PCR. Some clones are missing from TCRdb's copy, which holds only in-frame ones; the method was immunoSEQ multiplex PCR. Of over 120,000 clones in the sample, around 10% were seen once. The TCR originated in a man aged 50-60 years in good health and CMV-seronegative. Sequencing was carried out using PBMCs.

CDR3 sequence: CASSLARTGWNEQFF. Here the CDR3 DNA reads TGTGCCAGCAGCTTGGCCAGGACAGGGTGGAATGAGCAGTTCTTC. The chain links TRBV5-8 to TRBJ2-1; 8 bases map to TRBD1. The CDR3 is 15 amino acids. Trimming took 0 bases from V and 7 from J; bases not matched to a gene: 6. CDR1 is SGHTS, CDR2 YDEGEE, per germline.